The sequence of this T cell receptor (beta chain) was determined in a study of CD8+CD57+ T cells in acquired aplastic anemia. Study information: Quantities of DNA derived from sorted CD4+ and CD8+ cells averaged about 3.2 ug.

Profiles of TCR beta VDJ and CDR3 were generated from a genomic DNA template. In TCRdb, the reads were re-called with MiXCR into one record per CDR3 protein. The sample shows some 170,000 distinct CDR3 sequences, around half of them seen only once. Before being chosen for sequencing, patients had shown CD8+CD57+ cell expansion by flow cytometry. All participating patients were living with severe acquired aplastic anemia. Study-level results: Between patients and controls, CD8+ Simpson's diversity did not vary significantly.

V lost 4 bases and J 10 bases, leaving 16 bases between the germline ends. The CDR3 totals 12 residues. Germline V gives CDR1 SQVTM, CDR2 ANQGSEA. This clonotype was recorded a few times. Its target is unknown. This receptor was taken from a human donor with aplastic anemia. This chain connects TRBV29-1 to TRBJ1-2; D remains unclear. The sequencing input was sorted CD4+, CD8+, or CD8+CD57+ T cells (not recorded which) from PBMCs. CDR3 protein: CSVAHAKDVYTF. DNA for the CDR3: TGCAGCGTTGCCCATGCGAAGGATGTCTACACCTTC.